The 5 T cell receptor beta chains below all came from one sample that was sequenced in a study of blood T cell repertoires in COVID-19 (dated by TCRdb to about 2020). Libraries were built with the immunoSEQ multiplex PCR assay. The immuneACCESS repertoire file appears here via TCRdb, limited to in-frame rearrangements. These files lack a portion of the clones; in checked studies, under half of the deficit traces to unresolved V genes, and the cause of the others is not known. This sample has 150,000 to 200,000 clones in its table, and 80% of those were observed once. The ten largest clones capture 5% to 6% of the sample. The material sequenced was PBMCs or T cells enriched from blood (not recorded which). These receptor sequences come from a man in his forties who had recovered from COVID-19.

The chain uses TRBV7-9 and TRBJ2-3; perhaps TRBD2 as D (6 bases). The CDR3 loop spans 15 amino acids. V lost 9 bases, J lost 2 bases, and 18 bases lay in between. Germline V CDR1 and CDR2: SEHNR, FQNEAQ (reference sequence). CDR3 DNA: TGTGCCAGTACCCCGTGGGGCGGGGACACAGATACGCAGTATTTT. Translated, it gives CASTPWGGDTDTQYF.

This chain links TRBV7-6 with TRBJ2-1; no clear D. The V and J ends lost 1 base and 10 bases respectively, with 11 bases between them. The CDR3 runs to 13 residues. CDR1 is SGHVS and CDR2 is FNYEAQ in the germline V gene. The CDR3 nucleotides read TGTGCCAGCAGCTTAGTACTGGCGGCAGAGCAGTTCTTC. This sequence encodes CASSLVLAAEQFF.

The chain recombines TRBV7-7 with TRBJ2-1; 8 nucleotides line up with TRBD2. V dropped 1 base and J dropped 6; count of bases not matched to a gene: 5. The V gene's germline CDR1 is SSHAT and CDR2 FNYEAQ (reference sequence). This CDR3 is 15 amino acids long. The CDR3 sequence is CASSLVGGGTNEQFF. Written as DNA, the CDR3 is TGTGCCAGCAGCTTAGTAGGCGGGGGGACCAATGAGCAGTTCTTC.

The chain recombines TRBV30 with TRBJ2-3; 14 nucleotides align to TRBD2. CDR3 length: 21 amino acids. V gave up 2 bases and J gave up 1 base; unmatched junction bases: 17. Germline CDR1 and CDR2: GTSNPN and SVGIG (reference sequence). The chain's CDR3 is CAWSPPGDGLAGGFGTDTQYF. CDR3 coding DNA: TGTGCCTGGAGTCCCCCCGGCGACGGACTAGCGGGGGGTTTCGGCACAGATACGCAGTATTTT. Supplemented by reference TRBV30 and TRBJ2-3, the full variable domain reads SQTIHQWPATLVQPVGSPLSLECTVEGTSNPNLYWYRQAAGRGLQLLFYSVGIGQISSEVPQNLSASRPQDRQFILSSKKLLLSDSGFYLCAWSPPGDGLAGGFGTDTQYFGPGTRLTVL.

This chain joins TRBV7-2 and TRBJ1-1; tentative D call: TRBD1 (5 bases). There are 16 residues in the CDR3. Germline values: CDR1 SGHTA, CDR2 FQGNSA. The V end lost 0 bases, the J end lost 7 bases, and 18 bases lay between the germline ends. The CDR3 nucleotides read TGTGCCAGCAGCTTAGCCCCTACCAAAGGGAGGGGTGAAGCTTTCTTT. Its protein is CASSLAPTKGRGEAFF. The variable domain in full, completed from reference TRBV7-2 and TRBJ1-1, reads GAGVSQSPSNKVTEKGKDVELRCDPISGHTALYWYRQSLGQGLEFLIYFQGNSAPDKSGLPSDRFSAERTGGSVSTLTIQRTQQEDSAVYLCASSLAPTKGRGEAFFGQGTRLTVV.